A selection of T cell receptor beta chains follows, all from one sample in a study of blood T cell repertoires in COVID-19. Assay used: immunoSEQ multiplex PCR; TCRdb lists only in-frame clones, some missing. The profile shows about 180,000 clones, 84% of them singletons. The source material was peripheral blood. The receptors shown here come from a human donor in a cohort sampled during active COVID-19. CDR3s include the opening cysteine and the closing phenylalanine or tryptophan. A D gene is named only where the DNA matches it firmly.

V	J	D	CDR3
TRBV7-3	TRBJ2-1	NA	CASSLTPNQVNEQFF
TRBV12-3/TRBV12-4	TRBJ1-4	NA	CASSLAGGEKLFF
TRBV20-1	TRBJ1-2	TRBD1	CSARTGEGYTF
TRBV3-1/TRBV3-2	TRBJ1-6	TRBD1	CASSQGLGQGYNSPLHF
TRBV12-3/TRBV12-4	TRBJ2-7	NA	CASSLAGQAEQYF
TRBV9	TRBJ1-1	NA	CASSATVNTEAFF
TRBV27	TRBJ2-7	NA	CASSLGMSYEQYF
TRBV7-9	TRBJ2-5	TRBD2	CASSSTRLAGAFQETQYF
TRBV15	TRBJ1-2	TRBD1	CATSRPQGAKGGYTF
TRBV9	TRBJ2-3	NA	CASSVEEGGQADTQYF
TRBV5-1	TRBJ2-2	NA	CASSLRTANTGELFF
TRBV5-8	TRBJ2-7	TRBD1	CASTRDRGRSEQYF
TRBV5-4	TRBJ1-6	NA	CASSLERGLNSPLHF
TRBV3-1/TRBV3-2	TRBJ2-5	NA	CASSQDSVIVQETQYF
TRBV7-9	TRBJ2-7	TRBD2	CASTRLPSGPSGVTYEQYF
TRBV2	TRBJ1-1	NA	CASSITGSPFF
TRBV11-2	TRBJ1-6	TRBD1	CASSLGQGAKNSPLHF
TRBV10-3	TRBJ1-2	NA	CAISELGGRYGYTF
TRBV23-1	TRBJ1-6	NA	CASSQRQVSSYNSPLHF
TRBV30	TRBJ1-2	TRBD1	CAWKGTANYGYTF
TRBV5-1	TRBJ1-5	NA	CASSLNGAGNQPQHF
TRBV2	TRBJ2-7	NA	CASSDTGYEQYF
TRBV7-7	TRBJ1-3	NA	CASSTGQGNTIYF
TRBV2	TRBJ2-5	TRBD2	CASSVRGEETQYF
TRBV5-1	TRBJ1-2	NA	CASSSDFGQNYGYTF
TRBV7-3	TRBJ1-6	NA	CASSSRGVSSYNSPLHF
TRBV10-3	TRBJ2-1	NA	CAINRLGRGSAGSRNEQFF
TRBV12-3/TRBV12-4	TRBJ1-2	TRBD1	CASSPGQRGYTF
TRBV5-4	TRBJ1-6	NA	CASSFQGGSPLHF
TRBV15	TRBJ1-1	NA	CATSRVWNTEAFF
TRBV7-2	TRBJ2-5	NA	CASSLYRPGSGEETQYF
TRBV4-1	TRBJ1-2	NA	CASSQRWTDGYTF
TRBV5-5	TRBJ1-3	TRBD1	CASTPVTGGEGTIYF
TRBV5-1	TRBJ2-1	TRBD2	CASSLALAGGSYSYNEQFF
TRBV15	TRBJ2-7	NA	CATSRDPGEQYF
TRBV13	TRBJ2-1	NA	CASSLGGGWRQQSSYNEQFF
TRBV5-1	TRBJ2-1	TRBD2	CASSWGGPRSYNEQFF
TRBV4-1	TRBJ1-1	TRBD1	CASSQPTGGRNTEAFF
TRBV13	TRBJ1-1	TRBD1	CASSPNRGGGTEAFF
TRBV5-1	TRBJ2-5	NA	CASSPNPGGEETQYF
TRBV5-4	TRBJ1-2	NA	CASRHDRETYGYTF
TRBV3-1/TRBV3-2	TRBJ2-7	TRBD2	CASSSAGEPGSF
TRBV7-8	TRBJ2-7	TRBD2	CASSLGNSGGEQYF
TRBV10-3	TRBJ1-5	TRBD1	CAISTGGEQPQHF
TRBV19	TRBJ1-5	NA	CASSIPGSVGDQPQHF
TRBV12-5	TRBJ2-7	TRBD1	CASGLVTLTGTENYEQYF
TRBV9	TRBJ2-7	TRBD2	CASSPSGGDSYEQYF
TRBV19	TRBJ1-5	NA	CASSIVGGGFNQPQHF
TRBV6-2/TRBV6-3	TRBJ2-4	TRBD1	CASNPGEGARAKNIQYF
TRBV19	TRBJ1-2	TRBD1	CASSIFGDRGPLTDGYTF
TRBV7-9	TRBJ1-1	NA	CASSLEGWITEAFF
TRBV12-3/TRBV12-4	TRBJ1-1	NA	CASSFLQGTEAFF
TRBV6-1	TRBJ1-1	NA	CASSELQVNTEAFF
TRBV27	TRBJ1-1	NA	CASRRDKRAVTEAFF
TRBV28	TRBJ2-6	NA	CASSSIRGRIGANVLTF
TRBV2	TRBJ2-7	TRBD1	CASSEARDRGSEQYF
TRBV6-5	TRBJ2-7	TRBD2	CASHGLAGYEQYF
TRBV15	TRBJ2-7	NA	CATSREIGQPYEQYF
TRBV7-6	TRBJ2-7	TRBD1	CASSYGTGVDEQYF